What follows is one TCR beta chain and its context. Germline CDR1 is SGHRS and CDR2 is YFSETQ. The CDR3 spans 14 residues. V dropped 0 bases and J dropped 3 bases, with 10 bases sitting between them. Primers included in the PCR were 60 Vbeta and 13 Jbeta primers. Method: immunoSEQ multiplex PCR; TCRdb's copy keeps in-frame clones and lacks some. The sample holds 210,000 or so clones, roughly four fifths seen once. This entry comes from a study of cytomegalovirus exposure and HLA in healthy donors. Material: PBMCs. V is TRBV5-1 and J is TRBJ2-7; D is possibly TRBD1 (6 bases). The source is a woman in her thirties or forties in good health and CMV-seronegative. The CDR3 here is CASSLDGTRYEQYF. The CDR3 DNA is TGCGCCAGCAGCTTGGATGGGACACGCTACGAGCAGTACTTC.